A selection of T cell receptor beta chains follows, all from one sample in a study of T-cell reconstitution after alpha-beta-depleted transplantation in children. MiXCR was run by TCRdb on the PCR reads, yielding one entry per CDR3 protein. The table has some 290,000 distinct CDR3 sequences, 20% to 30% seen once; the top ten hold 11%. The sequences come from PBMCs, mostly from graft donor cells, collected 180 days after TCRalphabeta/CD19-depleted stem cell transplant. Source of these receptors: a male patient between 5 and 17 years old who had a stem cell transplant for acute lymphoblastic leukemia, so the T cells may come from the graft donor. Each CDR3 is given with its conserved first and last residue. D genes are given only for firm matches. Clone sizes are given selectively: once, few, many, or a class where the clone is expanded.

CDR3 length	D gene	V gene	clone size	J gene	CDR3 DNA	CDR3 protein
14	-	TRBV13	once	TRBJ2-5	TGTGCCAGCAGCTTAGCTACGGGGAAGGAGACCCAGTACTTC	CASSLATGKETQYF
16	TRBD2	TRBV4-1	-	TRBJ2-1	TGCGCCAGCAGCCAAGTTGATGGGATTGGAGCGGGGACGAAGTTCTTC	CASSQVDGIGAGTKFF
15	-	TRBV5-1	-	TRBJ2-1	TGCGCCAGCAGCTTGGCCGCGGGAGAGGGGGTTGAGCAGTTCTTC	CASSLAAGEGVEQFF
18	TRBD2	TRBV18	few	TRBJ2-3	TGTGCCAGCTCCCTTACGATACGGTCTAGCGGCCTCACAGATACGCAGTATTTT	CASSLTIRSSGLTDTQYF
14	-	TRBV27	-	TRBJ2-2	TGTGCCAGCAGTTTAGAGTTTTTGACCGGGGAGCTGTTTTTT	CASSLEFLTGELFF
14	-	TRBV29-1	few	TRBJ1-1	TGCAGCGTTCGTCTGGGAGGCCCACACACTGAAGCTTTCTTT	CSVRLGGPHTEAFF
17	TRBD2	TRBV7-9	few	TRBJ2-4	TGTGCCAGCAGCCCCCGGGACTATCCCCCTTACAAAAACATTCAGTACTTC	CASSPRDYPPYKNIQYF
16	-	TRBV25-1	-	TRBJ2-7	TGTGCCAGCAGTGTACCACTGGCGGGACTCATCTACGAGCAGTACTTC	CASSVPLAGLIYEQYF
13	-	TRBV25-1	-	TRBJ2-2	TGTGCCAGCAGTGCCCAGGGTCCCGGGGAGCTGTTTTTT	CASSAQGPGELFF
15	-	TRBV18	few	TRBJ1-2	TGTGCCAGCTCACCAGCGGACCGAGGAAACTATGGCTACACCTTC	CASSPADRGNYGYTF
16	-	TRBV11-2	few	TRBJ2-1	TGTGCCAGCAGCTTAGATCAGGGCCTAGCCTACAATGAGCAGTTCTTC	CASSLDQGLAYNEQFF
15	TRBD2	TRBV11-2	few	TRBJ2-1	TGTGCCAGCAGCTCGACTAGCGGGGTATCCAATGAGCAGTTCTTC	CASSSTSGVSNEQFF
15	-	TRBV6-5	many	TRBJ2-5	TGTGCCAGCAGTTACGGGCGCACCGTCGGAGAGACCCAGTACTTC	CASSYGRTVGETQYF
16	-	TRBV3-1	-	TRBJ2-7	TGTGCCAGCAGCCCCAGAAGTCGGCTAGCGTTCCACGAGCAGTACTTC	CASSPRSRLAFHEQYF
14	TRBD2	TRBV10-3	-	TRBJ2-7	TGTGCCATCAGTTGGACTAGCGGAGTCTACGAGCAGTACTTC	CAISWTSGVYEQYF
15	TRBD1	TRBV28	-	TRBJ2-3	TGTGCCAGCAGTAGCGGGACAGGGCTCCCAGATACGCAGTATTTT	CASSSGTGLPDTQYF
17	-	TRBV3-1	-	TRBJ1-5	TGTGCCAGCAGCCCCCCAAAGCCGGGTAATAGCAATCAGCCCCAGCATTTT	CASSPPKPGNSNQPQHF
13	-	TRBV5-1	many	TRBJ1-1	TGCGCCAGCAGACTTGCGGGCAAGACTGAAGCTTTCTTT	CASRLAGKTEAFF
12	-	TRBV12-3/TRBV12-4	-	TRBJ1-5	TGTGCCAGCAGTCCAGGGAGTAAGCCCCAGCATTTT	CASSPGSKPQHF
18	-	TRBV11-1	-	TRBJ2-2	TGTGCCAGCAGCTTAGGGATAACACGGTATACGGACACCGGGGAGCTGTTTTTT	CASSLGITRYTDTGELFF
14	TRBD2	TRBV5-1	-	TRBJ2-3	TGCGCCAGCAGCTATAGCGGGAGGTCAGATACGCAGTATTTT	CASSYSGRSDTQYF
13	-	TRBV29-1	-	TRBJ2-2	TGCAGCGTTGAAGTACGGCGGGCCGGGGAGCTGTTTTTT	CSVEVRRAGELFF
14	-	TRBV6-5	few	TRBJ1-1	TGTGCCAGCAATTTTGAAGCGATGAACACTGAAGCTTTCTTT	CASNFEAMNTEAFF
14	-	TRBV7-6	-	TRBJ1-5	TGTGCCAGCAGCTCAAGGGGTCGGGGTCAGCCCCAGCATTTT	CASSSRGRGQPQHF
12	-	TRBV29-1	many	TRBJ2-5	TGCAGCGTTAAGACAGGTTGGGAGACCCAGTACTTC	CSVKTGWETQYF
11	-	TRBV4-1	few	TRBJ1-2	TGCGCCAGCCTTGGGGGCGGTGGCTACACCTTC	CASLGGGGYTF
13	-	TRBV20-1	-	TRBJ2-7	TGCAGTGCCTTAGTGGGACTCTACTACGAGCAGTACTTC	CSALVGLYYEQYF
14	-	TRBV5-1	-	TRBJ1-2	TGCGCCAGCAGCTTGGATTGGGGTGGGGTCGGCTACACCTTC	CASSLDWGGVGYTF
15	TRBD2	TRBV27	-	TRBJ2-7	TGTGCCAGCAGTCCCCGGACTAGCGGAAACTACGAGCAGTACTTC	CASSPRTSGNYEQYF
14	TRBD2	TRBV12-3/TRBV12-4	-	TRBJ2-3	TGTGCCAGCAAAGTGGGACTAGCGACAGATACGCAGTATTTT	CASKVGLATDTQYF
11	-	TRBV20-1	-	TRBJ2-1	TGCAGTGCTAGAGATAGTGGCCGTGAGTTCTTC	CSARDSGREFF
14	TRBD2	TRBV6-5	many	TRBJ2-1	TGTGCCAGCACAAACGGGGGGGGAAGTGATGAGCAGTTCTTC	CASTNGGGSDEQFF
14	TRBD1	TRBV2	-	TRBJ1-4	TGTGCCAGCAGTCTCAGGGGGGTTAATGAAAAACTGTTTTTT	CASSLRGVNEKLFF
13	-	TRBV6-1	few	TRBJ1-5	TGTGCCAGCAGGCCGCGGGGTATTCAGCCCCAGCATTTT	CASRPRGIQPQHF
13	TRBD1	TRBV29-1	few	TRBJ1-2	TGCAGCGTTCCCCCCGGGACAGGGGACGGCTACACCTTC	CSVPPGTGDGYTF
15	-	TRBV7-9	few	TRBJ1-5	TGTGCCAGCAGCTTAGGTAGCAATAGCAATCAGCCCCAGCATTTT	CASSLGSNSNQPQHF
16	TRBD1	TRBV9	-	TRBJ2-5	TGTGCCAGCAGCGTAGTGGTGGGGACAGGGGATGAGACCCAGTACTTC	CASSVVVGTGDETQYF
12	-	TRBV12-3/TRBV12-4	few	TRBJ1-2	TGTGCCAGCAGTGAGAACAACTATGGCTACACCTTC	CASSENNYGYTF
18	TRBD2	TRBV11-1	few	TRBJ2-3	TGTGCCAGCAGCTTCACCCTAGCGGGTTATCCATGGGCAGATACGCAGTATTTT	CASSFTLAGYPWADTQYF
14	TRBD1	TRBV4-2	few	TRBJ1-1	TGTGCCAGCAGCCAACTTTTTACAGGGGTTGAAGCTTTCTTT	CASSQLFTGVEAFF
14	TRBD1	TRBV29-1	-	TRBJ1-5	TGCAGCGTTGGGTTGGCAGGGGGTGATCAGCCCCAGCATTTT	CSVGLAGGDQPQHF
13	-	TRBV12-3/TRBV12-4	-	TRBJ2-7	TGTGCCAGCAGTTTAGTACTAGCATACGAGCAGTACTTC	CASSLVLAYEQYF
15	-	TRBV29-1	few	TRBJ2-4	TGCAGCGTTGGAGAGGAGGTGCTGGCCAAAAACATTCAGTACTTC	CSVGEEVLAKNIQYF
15	-	TRBV18	-	TRBJ2-4	TGTGCCAGCTCAAAACCGGGACTGATCAAAAACATTCAGTACTTC	CASSKPGLIKNIQYF
18	TRBD1	TRBV11-1	few	TRBJ1-1	TGTGCCAGCAGCTCCCTCCGTGGGGACAGCCCTTTTTACACTGAAGCTTTCTTT	CASSSLRGDSPFYTEAFF
11	-	TRBV27	-	TRBJ1-2	TGTGCCAGCAGACAGTCCGGTGGCTACACCTTC	CASRQSGGYTF
15	TRBD2	TRBV20-1	-	TRBJ2-1	TGCAGTCCTGGGACTAGCGGTAGGGAGTACAATGAGCAGTTCTTC	CSPGTSGREYNEQFF
14	-	TRBV15	few	TRBJ2-2	TGTGCCACCAGCAGAGATTTTAGCACCGGGGAGCTGTTTTTT	CATSRDFSTGELFF
15	-	TRBV5-1	few	TRBJ1-2	TGCGCCAGCAGCTTAAGCTCGGCAGGGAACTATGGCTACACCTTC	CASSLSSAGNYGYTF
13	TRBD1	TRBV20-1	-	TRBJ1-4	TGCAGTGCTCAGACAGGGTCAAATGAAAAACTGTTTTTT	CSAQTGSNEKLFF
15	-	TRBV7-8	-	TRBJ2-2	TGTGCCAGCAGCTTAGCGCGTTGGGGGACCGGGGAGCTGTTTTTT	CASSLARWGTGELFF
16	TRBD2	TRBV27	few	TRBJ2-1	TGTGCCAGCAGTTTCCGGGGGGGACTAGCCTACAATGAGCAGTTCTTC	CASSFRGGLAYNEQFF
13	-	TRBV7-6	few	TRBJ2-7	TGTGCCAGCAGCCAGGACCCTTTGGACGAGCAGTACTTC	CASSQDPLDEQYF
14	-	TRBV6-1	few	TRBJ2-3	TGTGCCAGCAGCCCATTTACTAGCACAGATACGCAGTATTTT	CASSPFTSTDTQYF
14	-	TRBV14	-	TRBJ2-1	TGTGCCAGCAGCCAATCCGGCAGAAACAATGAGCAGTTCTTC	CASSQSGRNNEQFF
12	-	TRBV20-1	-	TRBJ2-2	TGCAGTGCTAGGCCGAACACCGGGGAGCTGTTTTTT	CSARPNTGELFF
17	TRBD2	TRBV6-5	-	TRBJ2-3	TGTGCCAGCAGTTACGATGTGTCGGGAGGGCCATGGGATACGCAGTATTTT	CASSYDVSGGPWDTQYF
20	TRBD2	TRBV6-2/TRBV6-3	few	TRBJ2-1	TGTGCCAGCAGTTCACATATGGGACTAGCGGGAGGGAGGTTCTACAATGAGCAGTTCTTC	CASSSHMGLAGGRFYNEQFF
13	TRBD2	TRBV20-1	few	TRBJ2-5	TGCAGTGCCGAGCGGGGGGGTGCAGAGACCCAGTACTTC	CSAERGGAETQYF
20	-	TRBV4-2	few	TRBJ1-3	TGTGCCAGCAGCCACCGGAGGGCCTCTCTATCCGGGACGCTGGGAAACACCATATATTTT	CASSHRRASLSGTLGNTIYF